The 4 T cell receptor beta chains in this list originate from one sample, sequenced in a study of blood T cell repertoires in COVID-19. Method: immunoSEQ multiplex PCR; TCRdb's copy keeps in-frame clones and lacks some. The table records 160,000 or so clones, 80% to 90% of them present only once. The source material was peripheral blood. These receptors came from a woman aged 80 or older with acute or convalescent COVID-19.

This chain links TRBV27 with TRBJ1-5; D might be TRBD1 (6 bases). Per germline, CDR1 MNHEY and CDR2 SMNVEV (reference sequence). Trimming pared 5 bases from V and 5 bases from J, leaving 16 bases between. The CDR3 loop spans 15 amino acids. Written as DNA, the CDR3 is TGTGCCAGCAGTAGATTAACAGGGCCCGATCAGCCCCAGCATTTT. It specifies CASSRLTGPDQPQHF.

The V call is TRBV7-2, the J call TRBJ2-5; 12 bases agree with TRBD2. CDR1 and CDR2 (germline): SGHTA, FQGNSA. CDR3 size: 15 residues. V gave up 2 bases and J gave up 6 bases; unmatched junction bases: 4. The CDR3 DNA reads as TGTGCCAGCAGCTTAACGACTAGCGGGGGACAGACCCAGTACTTC. Translating it yields CASSLTTSGGQTQYF.

This chain joins TRBV5-1 and TRBJ1-2; D unresolved. CDR3 length equals 13 residues. Looked up from germline, CDR1 is SGHRS and CDR2 is YFSETQ. The V gene lost 2 bases and the J gene lost 3 bases, with 8 bases spanning the gap. CDR3 sequence reads: CASSLRGDYGYTF. In DNA form, the CDR3 reads TGCGCCAGCAGCTTACGCGGGGACTATGGCTACACCTTC.

The chain couples TRBV12-3 or TRBV12-4 to TRBJ2-6; D not certain. The CDR3 spans 13 residues. The V end lost 8 bases, the J end lost 0 bases, and 5 bases lay between the germline ends. CDR3 bases: TGTGCCAGCCAGGACTCTGGGGCCAACGTCCTGACTTTC. Amino acid sequence: CASQDSGANVLTF.